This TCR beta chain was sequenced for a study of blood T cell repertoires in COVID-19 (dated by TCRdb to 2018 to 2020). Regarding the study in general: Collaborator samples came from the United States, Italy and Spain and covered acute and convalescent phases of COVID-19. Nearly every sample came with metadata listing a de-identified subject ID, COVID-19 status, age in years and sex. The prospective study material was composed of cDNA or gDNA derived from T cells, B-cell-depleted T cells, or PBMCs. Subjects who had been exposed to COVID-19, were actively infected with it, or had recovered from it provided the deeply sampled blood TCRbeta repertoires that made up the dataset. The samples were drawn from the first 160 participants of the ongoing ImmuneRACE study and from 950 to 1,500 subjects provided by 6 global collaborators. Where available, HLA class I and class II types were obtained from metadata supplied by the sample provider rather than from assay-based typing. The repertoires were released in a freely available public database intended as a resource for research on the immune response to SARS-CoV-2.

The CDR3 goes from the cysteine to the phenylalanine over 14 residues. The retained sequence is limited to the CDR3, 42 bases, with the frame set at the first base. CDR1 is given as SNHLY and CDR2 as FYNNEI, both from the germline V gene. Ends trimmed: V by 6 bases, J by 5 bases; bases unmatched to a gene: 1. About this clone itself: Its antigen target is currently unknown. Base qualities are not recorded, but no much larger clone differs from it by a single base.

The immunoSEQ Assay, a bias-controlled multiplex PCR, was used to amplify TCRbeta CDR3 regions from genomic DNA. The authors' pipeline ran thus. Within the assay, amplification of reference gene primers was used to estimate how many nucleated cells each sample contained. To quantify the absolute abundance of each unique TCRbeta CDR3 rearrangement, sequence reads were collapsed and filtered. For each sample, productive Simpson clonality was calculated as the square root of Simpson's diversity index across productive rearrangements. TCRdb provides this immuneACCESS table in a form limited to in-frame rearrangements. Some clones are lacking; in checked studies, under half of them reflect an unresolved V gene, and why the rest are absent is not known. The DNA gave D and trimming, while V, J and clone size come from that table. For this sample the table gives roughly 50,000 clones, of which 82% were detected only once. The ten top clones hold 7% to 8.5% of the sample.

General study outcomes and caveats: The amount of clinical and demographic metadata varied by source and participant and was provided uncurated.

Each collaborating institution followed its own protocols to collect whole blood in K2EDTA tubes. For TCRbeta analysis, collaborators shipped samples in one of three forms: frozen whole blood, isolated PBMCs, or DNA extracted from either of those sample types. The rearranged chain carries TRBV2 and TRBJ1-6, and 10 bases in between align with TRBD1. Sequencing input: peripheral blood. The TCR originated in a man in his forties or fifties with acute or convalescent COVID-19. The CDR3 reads CASRGQGNNSPLHF. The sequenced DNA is TGTGCCAGCAGGGGACAGGGGAATAATTCACCCCTCCACTTT.